The clone carrying this TCR beta chain was seen at least ten times. The library was built from roughly 400 ng RNA with molecular barcoded adaptors for alpha/delta and beta/gamma chains. TCRdb processed the reads anew with MiXCR; each CDR3 protein has one entry. Of fewer than 90,000 distinct CDR3 sequences in the sample, roughly 12% were seen once. The data were taken from a study of read filtering for tumor transcriptome and immune sequencing. The sample consisted of a population of CD138-negative cells sorted from bone marrow. The clonotype was recovered from a donor over 35 with multiple myeloma.

The CDR3 loop reads CASSLWIGGRGTGELFF. As DNA, the CDR3 is TGTGCCAGCAGCTTGTGGATCGGGGGTAGAGGCACCGGGGAGCTGTTTTTT. This chain joins TRBV11-2 and TRBJ2-2; D may be TRBD2 (6 bases). Per the germline V gene, CDR1 is SGHAT and CDR2 is FQNNGV. There are 17 residues in the CDR3. V was clipped by 3 bases and J by 4 bases, with 18 bases between them.